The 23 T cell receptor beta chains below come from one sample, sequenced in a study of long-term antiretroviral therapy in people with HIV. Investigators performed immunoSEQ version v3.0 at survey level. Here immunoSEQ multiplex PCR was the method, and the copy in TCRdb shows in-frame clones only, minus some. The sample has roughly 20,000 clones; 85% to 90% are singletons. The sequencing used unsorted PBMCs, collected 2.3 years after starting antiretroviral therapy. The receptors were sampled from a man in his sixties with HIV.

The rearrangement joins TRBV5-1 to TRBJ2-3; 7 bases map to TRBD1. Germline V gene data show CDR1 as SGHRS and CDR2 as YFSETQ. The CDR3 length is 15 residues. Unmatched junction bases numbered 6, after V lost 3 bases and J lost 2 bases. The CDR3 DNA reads TGCGCCAGCAGCTCCTTGACAGGGAACACAGATACGCAGTATTTT. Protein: CASSSLTGNTDTQYF.

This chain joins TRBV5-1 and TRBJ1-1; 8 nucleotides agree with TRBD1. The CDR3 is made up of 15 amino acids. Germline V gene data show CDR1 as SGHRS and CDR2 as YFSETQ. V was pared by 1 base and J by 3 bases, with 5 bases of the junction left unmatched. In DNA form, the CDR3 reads TGCGCCAGCAGCTTGTCAGGGGGCTGGGACACTGAAGCTTTCTTT. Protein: CASSLSGGWDTEAFF.

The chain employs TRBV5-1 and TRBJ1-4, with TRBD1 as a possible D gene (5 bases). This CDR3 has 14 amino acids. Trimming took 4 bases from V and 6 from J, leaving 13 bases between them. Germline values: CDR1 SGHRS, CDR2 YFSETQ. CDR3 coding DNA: TGCGCCAGCAGCGGGGTTGGGGCAGATGAAAAACTGTTTTTT. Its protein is CASSGVGADEKLFF.

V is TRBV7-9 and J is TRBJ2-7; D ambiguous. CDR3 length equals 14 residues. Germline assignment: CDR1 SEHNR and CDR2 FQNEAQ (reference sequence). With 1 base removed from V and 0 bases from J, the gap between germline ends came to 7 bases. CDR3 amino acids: CASSLGPGSYEQYF. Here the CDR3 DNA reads TGTGCCAGCAGCTTAGGTCCGGGCTCCTACGAGCAGTACTTC. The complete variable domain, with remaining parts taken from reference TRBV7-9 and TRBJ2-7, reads DTGVSQNPRHKITKRGQNVTFRCDPISEHNRLYWYRQTLGQGPEFLTYFQNEAQLEKSRLLSDRFSAERPKGSFSTLEIQRTEQGDSAMYLCASSLGPGSYEQYFGPGTRLTVT.

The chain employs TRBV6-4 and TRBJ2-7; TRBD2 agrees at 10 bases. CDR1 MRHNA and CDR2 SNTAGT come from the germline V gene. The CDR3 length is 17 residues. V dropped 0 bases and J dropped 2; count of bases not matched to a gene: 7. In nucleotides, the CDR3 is TGTGCCAGCAGTGACTCGGGCCAGCGGGGGGGCCCCTACGAGCAGTACTTC. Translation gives CASSDSGQRGGPYEQYF.

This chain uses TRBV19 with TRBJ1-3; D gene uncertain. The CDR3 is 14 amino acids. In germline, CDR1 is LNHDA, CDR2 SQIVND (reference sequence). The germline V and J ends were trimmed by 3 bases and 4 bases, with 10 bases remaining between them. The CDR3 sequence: CASSIGSAGNTIYF. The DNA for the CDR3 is TGTGCCAGTAGTATCGGGTCGGCGGGAAACACCATATATTTT.

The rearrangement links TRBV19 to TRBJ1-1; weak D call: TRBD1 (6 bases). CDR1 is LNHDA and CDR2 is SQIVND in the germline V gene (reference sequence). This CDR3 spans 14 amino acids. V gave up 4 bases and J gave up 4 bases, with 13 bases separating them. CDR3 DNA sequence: TGTGCCAGTAGTAATCCGGGACACGGCACTGAAGCTTTCTTT. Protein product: CASSNPGHGTEAFF.

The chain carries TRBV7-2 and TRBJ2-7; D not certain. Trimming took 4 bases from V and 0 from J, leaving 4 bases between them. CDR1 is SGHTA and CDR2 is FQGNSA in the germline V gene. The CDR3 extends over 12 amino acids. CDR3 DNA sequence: TGTGCCAGCAGCTCGAGCTCCTACGAGCAGTACTTC. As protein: CASSSSSYEQYF.

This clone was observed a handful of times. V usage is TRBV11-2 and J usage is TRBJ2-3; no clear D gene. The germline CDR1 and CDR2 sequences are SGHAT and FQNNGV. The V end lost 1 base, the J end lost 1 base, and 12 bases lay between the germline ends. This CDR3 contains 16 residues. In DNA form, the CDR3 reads TGTGCCAGCAGCTTAGTGCCCTATCTTGGCACAGATACGCAGTATTTT. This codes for CASSLVPYLGTDTQYF. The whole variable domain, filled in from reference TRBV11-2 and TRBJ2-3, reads EAGVAQSPRYKIIEKRQSVAFWCNPISGHATLYWYQQILGQGPKLLIQFQNNGVVDDSQLPKDRFSAERLKGVDSTLKIQPAKLEDSAVYLCASSLVPYLGTDTQYFGPGTRLTVL.

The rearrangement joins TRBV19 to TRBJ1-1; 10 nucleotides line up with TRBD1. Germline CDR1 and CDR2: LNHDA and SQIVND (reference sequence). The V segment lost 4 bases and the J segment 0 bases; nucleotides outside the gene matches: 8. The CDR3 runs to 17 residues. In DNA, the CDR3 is TGTGCCAGTAGTACAGGAGACAGGGGGCTGGTGAACACTGAAGCTTTCTTT. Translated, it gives CASSTGDRGLVNTEAFF.

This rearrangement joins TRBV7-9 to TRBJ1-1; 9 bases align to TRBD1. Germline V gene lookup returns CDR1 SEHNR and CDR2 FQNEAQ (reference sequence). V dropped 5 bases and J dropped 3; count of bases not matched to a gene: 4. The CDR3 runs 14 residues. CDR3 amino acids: CASSPRTGDTEAFF. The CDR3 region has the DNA TGTGCCAGCAGCCCCCGGACAGGGGACACTGAAGCTTTCTTT.

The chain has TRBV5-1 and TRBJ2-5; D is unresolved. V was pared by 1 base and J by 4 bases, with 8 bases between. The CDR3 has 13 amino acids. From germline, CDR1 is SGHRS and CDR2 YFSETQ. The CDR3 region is CASSLNTAETQYF. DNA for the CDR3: TGCGCCAGCAGCTTGAATACGGCAGAGACCCAGTACTTC.

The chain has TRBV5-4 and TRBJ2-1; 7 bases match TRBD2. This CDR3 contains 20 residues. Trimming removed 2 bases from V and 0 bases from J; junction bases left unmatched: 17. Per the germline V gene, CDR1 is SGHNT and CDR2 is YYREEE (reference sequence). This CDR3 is CASSFPGRSPSSGSYNEQFF. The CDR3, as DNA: TGTGCCAGCAGCTTTCCTGGCAGGTCACCGTCTAGCGGCTCCTACAATGAGCAGTTCTTC.

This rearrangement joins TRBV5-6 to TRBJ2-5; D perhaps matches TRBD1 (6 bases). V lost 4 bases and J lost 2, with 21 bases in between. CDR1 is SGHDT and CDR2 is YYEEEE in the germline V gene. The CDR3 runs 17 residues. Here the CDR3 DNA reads TGTGCCAGCAGCCTGGCTGCAGGGACATATAATCAAGAGACCCAGTACTTC. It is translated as CASSLAAGTYNQETQYF.

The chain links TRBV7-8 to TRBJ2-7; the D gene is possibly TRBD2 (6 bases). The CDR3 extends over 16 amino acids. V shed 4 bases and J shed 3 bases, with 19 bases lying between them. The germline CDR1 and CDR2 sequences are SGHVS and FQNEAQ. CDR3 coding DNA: TGTGCCAGCAGCTCGACCTTCGGGACGGGGGACTACGAGCAGTACTTC. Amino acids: CASSSTFGTGDYEQYF.

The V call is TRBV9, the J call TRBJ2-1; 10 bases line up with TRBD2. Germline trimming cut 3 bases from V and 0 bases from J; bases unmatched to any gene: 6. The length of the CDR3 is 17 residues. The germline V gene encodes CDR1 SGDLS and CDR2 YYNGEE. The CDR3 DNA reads TGTGCCAGCAGCGAAGGACTAGCGGCCCCCTCCTACAATGAGCAGTTCTTC. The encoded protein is CASSEGLAAPSYNEQFF.

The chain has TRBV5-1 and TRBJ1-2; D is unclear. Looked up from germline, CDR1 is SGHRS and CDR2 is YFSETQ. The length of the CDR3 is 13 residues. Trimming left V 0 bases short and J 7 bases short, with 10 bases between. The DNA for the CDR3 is TGCGCCAGCAGCTTGGTCGGCGAGCGTGGCTACACCTTC. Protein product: CASSLVGERGYTF.

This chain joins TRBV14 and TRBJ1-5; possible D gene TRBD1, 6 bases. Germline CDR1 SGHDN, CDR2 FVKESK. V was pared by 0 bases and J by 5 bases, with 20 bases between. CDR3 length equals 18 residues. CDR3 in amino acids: CASSQEEAINREDQPQHF. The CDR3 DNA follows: TGTGCCAGCAGCCAAGAAGAGGCTATCAACAGGGAGGATCAGCCCCAGCATTTT.

The CDR3 sequence is CASSLQPRSETQYF. As DNA, the CDR3 is TGCGCCAGCAGCTTGCAGCCGCGGAGTGAGACCCAGTACTTC. V usage is TRBV5-1 and J usage is TRBJ2-5, with D uncertain. Germline V gene lookup returns CDR1 SGHRS and CDR2 YFSETQ. The CDR3 totals 14 residues. The ends were cut back, 1 base at V and 5 bases at J, with 12 bases in the middle.

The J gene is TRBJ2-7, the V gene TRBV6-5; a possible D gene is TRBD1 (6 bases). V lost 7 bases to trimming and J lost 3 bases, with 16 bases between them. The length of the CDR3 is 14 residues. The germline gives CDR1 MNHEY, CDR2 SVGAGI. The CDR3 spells CASKMGALGYEQYF. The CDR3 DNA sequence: TGTGCCAGCAAGATGGGGGCCCTCGGCTACGAGCAGTACTTC.

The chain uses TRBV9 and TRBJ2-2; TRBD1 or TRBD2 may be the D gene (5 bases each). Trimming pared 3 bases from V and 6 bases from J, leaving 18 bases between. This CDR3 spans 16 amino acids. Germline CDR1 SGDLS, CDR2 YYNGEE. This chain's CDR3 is CASSAPGAAGAGELFF. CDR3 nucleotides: TGTGCCAGCAGCGCCCCTGGGGCGGCCGGGGCCGGGGAGCTGTTTTTT.

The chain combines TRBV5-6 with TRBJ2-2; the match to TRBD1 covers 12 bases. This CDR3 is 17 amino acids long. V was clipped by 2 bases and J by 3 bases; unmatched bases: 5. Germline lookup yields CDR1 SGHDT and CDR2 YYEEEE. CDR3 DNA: TGTGCCAGCAGCTTTCCGGGACAGGGGGCGTACACCGGGGAGCTGTTTTTT. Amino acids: CASSFPGQGAYTGELFF.

CDR3 amino acids: CASSLASYETQYF. The CDR3 bases are TGCGCCAGCAGCTTGGCTAGTTACGAGACCCAGTACTTC. The rearrangement links TRBV5-1 to TRBJ2-5; D remains ambiguous. V was pared by 0 bases and J by 5 bases, with 8 bases between. Germline values: CDR1 SGHRS, CDR2 YFSETQ. The CDR3 contains 13 residues.